This T cell receptor (beta chain) was captured in a study of T-cell reconstitution after alpha-beta-depleted transplantation in children. J gave up 4 bases and V 6 bases, and 8 bases lay outside the gene matches. The CDR3 is 15 amino acids. This clonotype was seen a few times. Molecular barcoding with unique molecular identifiers was used for the TCRbeta library. In TCRdb, the PCR reads were re-called with MiXCR into one record per CDR3 protein. The sample has 350,000 to 400,000 distinct CDR3 sequences, about a fifth seen once; the top ten hold around 3.9%. The chain uses TRBV12-3 or TRBV12-4 and TRBJ2-7; 11 bases are shared with TRBD1. This clonotype was obtained from a human donor who donated a stem cell graft to a child with acute myeloid leukemia. Here the sequenced sample was PBMCs from the stem cell graft donor, taken from the stem cell graft. CDR3 protein: CASSAGTGGDYEQYF. The CDR3 coding sequence is TGTGCCAGCAGCGCAGGGACAGGGGGAGATTACGAGCAGTACTTC.